A selection of T cell receptor beta chains follows, all from one sample in a study of T cell repertoires in cytomegalovirus infection. TCRdb reanalysed the reads using MiXCR and keeps one entry per CDR3 protein. The sample has around 320,000 distinct CDR3 sequences; more than 9% are singletons. The sample comprised PBMCs. The receptors here all came from a human donor in good health (CMV status not recorded). Some clones in this sample may be carry-over from other donors' samples. The CDR3 runs from the conserved cysteine through the conserved F or W. D genes are given only for firm matches. The size of a clone is reported for some rows only, either as once, few or many, or as a class for expanded clones.

TRBV2	-	TRBJ2-5	-	TGTGCCAGCAGTGAGGAAGACTCAAAGGTCCAAGAGACCCAGTACTTC	CASSEEDSKVQETQYF
TRBV10-3	TRBD1	TRBJ2-7	-	TGTGCCATTCGACAGGGTCCCTCCTACGAGCAGTACTTC	CAIRQGPSYEQYF
TRBV7-2	-	TRBJ1-6	many	TGTGCCAGCAGCGACCCTTCCTATAATTCACCCCTCCACTTT	CASSDPSYNSPLHF
TRBV15	-	TRBJ1-6	-	TGTGCCACCAGCAGAGATCATGGGGGCCAGGGATTACATTCACCCCTCCACTTT	CATSRDHGGQGLHSPLHF
TRBV4-1	-	TRBJ2-1	many	TGCGCCAGCAGCCAAGATTGGGTAGTCTGGGATGAGCAGTTCTTC	CASSQDWVVWDEQFF
TRBV6-5	TRBD1	TRBJ2-4	-	TGTGCCAGCAGCCAGACAGGGTTGGTCAAAAACATTCAGTACTTC	CASSQTGLVKNIQYF
TRBV20-1	-	TRBJ1-1	-	TGCAGTGCAAAAGATGGGGGGAACACTGAAGCTTTCTTT	CSAKDGGNTEAFF
TRBV7-8	-	TRBJ2-1	few	TGTGCCAGCAGCTTAGTTGATAGCGTCAATGAGCAGTTCTTC	CASSLVDSVNEQFF
TRBV11-3	TRBD2	TRBJ2-2	many	TGTGCCAGCAGCTTATCGGGGGGGCAAGCCGGGGAGCTGTTTTTT	CASSLSGGQAGELFF
TRBV7-3	-	TRBJ2-1	few	TGTGCCAGCAGCTTGGGGATAGCAGACTCCTACAATGAGCAGTTCTTC	CASSLGIADSYNEQFF
TRBV7-9	-	TRBJ2-5	many	TGTGCCAGCCTTCGGGACACCCAAGAGACCCAGTACTTC	CASLRDTQETQYF
TRBV20-1	-	TRBJ2-2	-	TGCAGTGCTAGAGATGGCGCAAGAAGCACCGGGGAGCTGTTTTTT	CSARDGARSTGELFF
TRBV4-3	-	TRBJ2-7	few	TGCGCCAGCAGCCTCGCCCCGGGCGGGACCTCCTACGAGCAGTACTTC	CASSLAPGGTSYEQYF
TRBV6-1	-	TRBJ2-3	-	TGTGCCAGCAGTGAAAACCCCCTGGGAGATACGCAGTATTTT	CASSENPLGDTQYF
TRBV4-1	-	TRBJ1-2	-	TGCGCCAGCAGCCAAGACGGGGATTTCTATGGCTACACCTTC	CASSQDGDFYGYTF
TRBV2	-	TRBJ1-2	-	TGTGCCAGCAGTGAGGGGACGAACTATGGCTACACCTTC	CASSEGTNYGYTF
TRBV7-2	TRBD1	TRBJ2-2	many	TGTGCCAGCAGCTCCAGACCCGGGACAGGGTCAAGCGGGGAGCTGTTTTTT	CASSSRPGTGSSGELFF
TRBV27	-	TRBJ1-2	few	TGTGCCAGCAGTCCTCAGGGCTTCTATGGCTACACCTTC	CASSPQGFYGYTF
TRBV25-1	-	TRBJ2-2	few	TGTGCCAGCAGTGAATATAGTGCGGAGACAGGGAACACCGGGGAGCTGTTTTTT	CASSEYSAETGNTGELFF
TRBV27	-	TRBJ2-7	many	TGTGCCAGCAAAACGCGTGTAGCGGCCTACGAGCAGTACTTC	CASKTRVAAYEQYF
TRBV20-1	-	TRBJ2-3	-	TGCAGTGCCCCGACAGTCTCTGCGCAGTATTTT	CSAPTVSAQYF
TRBV9	TRBD1	TRBJ2-1	-	TGTGCCAGCAGCGTCGGGACAGGGGGCAGGAATGAGCAGTTCTTC	CASSVGTGGRNEQFF
TRBV11-2	TRBD1	TRBJ2-1	-	TGTGCCAGCAGCGAACGCCAATGGGACAGGTGGGGCAATGAGCAGTTCTTC	CASSERQWDRWGNEQFF
TRBV7-2	-	TRBJ1-1	many	TGTGCCAGCAGCTTTAGATGGGGGGGCACTGAAGCTTTCTTT	CASSFRWGGTEAFF
TRBV6-2/TRBV6-3	-	TRBJ2-7	many	TGTGCCAGCAGTTACCGTGACAGGAGATACGAGCAGTACTTC	CASSYRDRRYEQYF
TRBV6-2/TRBV6-3	TRBD1	TRBJ2-5	-	TGTGCCAGCAGTTACTCCCGGGACAGCCAAGAGACCCAGTACTTC	CASSYSRDSQETQYF
TRBV6-1	TRBD1	TRBJ1-6	-	TGTGCCAGCAGTGAAGGCGGCAGGGGGGGATCTTCACCCCTCCACTTT	CASSEGGRGGSSPLHF
TRBV28	-	TRBJ2-5	many	TGTGCCAGCAGTTTGAGAGGGAGACCCCCAGAGACCCAGTACTTC	CASSLRGRPPETQYF
TRBV7-2	TRBD1	TRBJ2-7	medium-sized	TGTGCCAGCAGCTTACGTCCGACAGGGGGCGCCGAGCAGTACTTC	CASSLRPTGGAEQYF
TRBV7-6	-	TRBJ2-3	few	TGTGCCAGCAGCCACAGGGTGGGGACAGATACGCAGTATTTT	CASSHRVGTDTQYF
TRBV12-3/TRBV12-4	TRBD2	TRBJ2-5	-	TGTGCCAGCGGCTCTAGCGGGGGGGCCACTGAGACCCAGTACTTC	CASGSSGGATETQYF
TRBV7-2	TRBD1	TRBJ2-1	-	TGTGCCAGCAGCTTTCAGGTGACAGGGGTGTACAATGAGCAGTTCTTC	CASSFQVTGVYNEQFF
TRBV12-3/TRBV12-4	-	TRBJ1-5	few	TGTGCCAGCAGTTTAGCTGGACTTCTCGATCAGCCCCAGCATTTT	CASSLAGLLDQPQHF
TRBV4-3	-	TRBJ2-7	-	TGCGCCAGCAGCCAAGATAGGGGGGGGCGCTACGAGCAGTACTTC	CASSQDRGGRYEQYF
TRBV20-1	-	TRBJ2-1	-	TGCAGTGCTAGGCGAGGTGGCTCCTACAATGAGCAGTTCTTC	CSARRGGSYNEQFF
TRBV12-5	-	TRBJ1-2	few	TGTGCTAGTGGTTTGAGGCCGGGGGCGAGAGGTGGCTACACCTTC	CASGLRPGARGGYTF
TRBV20-1	TRBD2	TRBJ2-5	-	TGCAGTGCTAGATCTCGGGGGGACCAAGAGACCCAGTACTTC	CSARSRGDQETQYF
TRBV28	TRBD2	TRBJ2-1	-	TGTGCCAGCAGTCAACTAGCGGGAGGGGTAGATGAGCAGTTCTTC	CASSQLAGGVDEQFF
TRBV11-2	TRBD2	TRBJ2-1	few	TGTGCCAGCAGGCTTGATAGCGGGAGAGTTTATGAGCAGTTCTTC	CASRLDSGRVYEQFF
TRBV7-2	-	TRBJ2-7	many	TGTGCCAGCAGCTTAACTTTTCGGGAGCGCGAGCAGTACTTC	CASSLTFREREQYF
TRBV7-2	-	TRBJ2-5	-	TGTGCCAGCGGAACAAGGGGGGGTTCCCAAGAGACCCAGTACTTC	CASGTRGGSQETQYF
TRBV7-2	-	TRBJ1-1	many	TGTGCCAGCAGCTTAGGTATGGGGTGGGACACTGAAGCTTTCTTT	CASSLGMGWDTEAFF
TRBV28	-	TRBJ1-1	-	TGTGCCAGCAGTTTATGGGGCAGTGTAATTGAAGCTTTCTTT	CASSLWGSVIEAFF